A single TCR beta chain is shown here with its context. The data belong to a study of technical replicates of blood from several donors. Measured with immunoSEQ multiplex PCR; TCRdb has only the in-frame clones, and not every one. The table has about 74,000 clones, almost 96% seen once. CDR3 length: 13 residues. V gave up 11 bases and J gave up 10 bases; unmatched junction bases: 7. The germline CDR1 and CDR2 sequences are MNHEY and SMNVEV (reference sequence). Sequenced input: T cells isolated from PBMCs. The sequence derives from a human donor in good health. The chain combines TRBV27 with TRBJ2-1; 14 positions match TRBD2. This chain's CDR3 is CAAGLAGVTEQFF. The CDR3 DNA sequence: TGTGCCGCGGGACTAGCGGGAGTAACCGAGCAGTTCTTC.